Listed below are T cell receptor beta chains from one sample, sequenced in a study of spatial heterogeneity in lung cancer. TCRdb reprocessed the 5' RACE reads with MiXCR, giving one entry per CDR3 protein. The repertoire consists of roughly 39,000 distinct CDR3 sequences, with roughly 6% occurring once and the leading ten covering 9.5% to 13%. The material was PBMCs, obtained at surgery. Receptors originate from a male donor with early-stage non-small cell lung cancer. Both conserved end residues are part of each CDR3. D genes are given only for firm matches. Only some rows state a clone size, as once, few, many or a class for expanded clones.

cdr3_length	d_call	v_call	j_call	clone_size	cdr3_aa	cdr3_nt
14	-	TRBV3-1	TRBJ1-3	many	CASSQKGSRNTIYF	TGTGCCAGCAGCCAAAAGGGTTCCCGAAACACCATATATTTT
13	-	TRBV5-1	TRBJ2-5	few	CASKLAEQETQYF	TGCGCCAGCAAATTGGCGGAGCAAGAGACCCAGTACTTC
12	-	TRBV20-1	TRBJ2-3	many	CSARSSTDTQYF	TGCAGTGCTAGGTCCAGCACAGATACGCAGTATTTT
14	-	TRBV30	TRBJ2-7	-	CAWSSHTNYYERYF	TGTGCCTGGAGTTCCCACACCAACTACTACGAGCGGTACTTC
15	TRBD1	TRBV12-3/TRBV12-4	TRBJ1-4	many	CASSQGTGTHEKLFF	TGTGCCAGCTCCCAAGGGACAGGGACACATGAAAAACTGTTTTTT
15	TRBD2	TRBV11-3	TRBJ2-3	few	CASSLGGGGTDTQYF	TGTGCCAGCAGCTTAGGGGGGGGGGGCACAGATACGCAGTATTTT
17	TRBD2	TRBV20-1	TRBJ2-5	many	CSATVLSSGIRQETQYF	TGCAGTGCAACCGTCCTATCTAGCGGGATCCGACAAGAGACCCAGTACTTC
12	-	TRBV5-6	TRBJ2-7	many	CASSSRAYEQYF	TGTGCCAGCAGCTCAAGGGCCTACGAGCAGTACTTC
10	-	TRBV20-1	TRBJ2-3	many	CSASTDTQYF	TGCAGTGCCAGCACAGATACGCAGTATTTT
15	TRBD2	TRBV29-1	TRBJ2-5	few	CSVNSGGRGQETQYF	TGCAGCGTTAATAGCGGGGGCCGGGGACAAGAGACCCAGTACTTC
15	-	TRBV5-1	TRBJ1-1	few	CASSPFGDRNTEAFF	TGCGCCAGCAGCCCCTTCGGGGATAGAAACACTGAAGCTTTCTTT
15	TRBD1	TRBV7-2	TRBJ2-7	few	CASSDITGGRNEQYF	TGTGCCAGCAGCGATATTACAGGGGGCAGGAACGAGCAGTACTTC
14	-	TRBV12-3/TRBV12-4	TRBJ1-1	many	CASTKGTGSTEAFF	TGTGCCAGCACCAAGGGTACAGGGTCCACTGAAGCTTTCTTT
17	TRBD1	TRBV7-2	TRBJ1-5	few	CASSLAMGTVSNQPQHF	TGTGCCAGCAGCTTAGCGATGGGGACAGTTAGCAATCAGCCCCAGCATTTT
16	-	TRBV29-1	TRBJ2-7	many	CSVEVLMGRGAIEQYF	TGCAGCGTTGAAGTTCTCATGGGCAGGGGAGCGATAGAGCAGTACTTC
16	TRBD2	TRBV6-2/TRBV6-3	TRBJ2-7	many	CASSYTSGGLPYEQYF	TGTGCCAGCAGTTACACTAGCGGGGGGCTTCCCTACGAGCAGTACTTC
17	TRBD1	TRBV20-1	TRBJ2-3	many	CSARSDRGTARTDTQYF	TGCAGTGCTAGGTCGGACAGGGGAACAGCTCGCACAGATACGCAGTATTTT
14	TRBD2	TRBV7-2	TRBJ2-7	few	CASSRGLAGDEQYF	TGTGCCAGCAGCCGGGGACTAGCGGGGGACGAGCAGTACTTC
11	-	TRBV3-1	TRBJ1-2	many	CASSSRTGYTF	TGTGCCAGCAGCTCCCGGACCGGCTACACCTTC
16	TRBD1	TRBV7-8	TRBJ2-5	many	CASSGYRGLEAGTQYF	TGTGCCAGCAGCGGTTACAGGGGGCTAGAAGCGGGGACCCAGTACTTC
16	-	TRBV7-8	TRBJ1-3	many	CASSPPGYLSGNTIYF	TGTGCCAGCAGCCCCCCCGGGTACCTATCTGGAAACACCATATATTTT
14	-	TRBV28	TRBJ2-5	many	CASSSSGGQETQYF	TGTGCCAGCAGTTCCTCTGGGGGGCAAGAGACCCAGTACTTC
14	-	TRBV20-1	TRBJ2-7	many	CSARMTGAVYEQYF	TGCAGTGCTAGGATGACAGGAGCTGTCTACGAGCAGTACTTC